Listed here is a single TCR beta chain. The antigen remains undetermined. The data are from a study of response to subunit inactivated influenza vaccine. Study conclusions and caveats: Each seasonal influenza vaccination, the authors suggested, recruits few new T cells.

The CDR3 is made up of 16 amino acids. Germline CDR1 is MNHNS and CDR2 is SASEGT. J lost 3 bases, V lost 3 bases, and 8 bases had no gene match. MiXCR was run by TCRdb on the RT-PCR reads, yielding one entry per CDR3 protein. The table shows more than 600,000 distinct CDR3 sequences, with about a fifth occurring only once. The TCR sequence derives from a man between 45 and 60 years old who received an inactivated influenza vaccine. Specimen: PBMCs from blood, collected around 5 days after vaccination. The chain carries TRBV6-1 and TRBJ1-5; 7 bases map to TRBD1. The CDR3, as DNA: TGTGCCAGCAGTGACCACTTAACAGGGGACAATCAGCCCCAGCATTTT. The encoded protein is CASSDHLTGDNQPQHF.